One and the same sample provided the 3 T cell receptor beta chains below, sequenced in a study of T cell responses to AZD1222 COVID-19 vaccine. Profiled with immunoSEQ multiplex PCR; TCRdb holds only in-frame clones, not every one. The sample lists approximately 150,000 clones; around 90% were seen once. Here the sequenced sample was peripheral blood, taken on day 0 of AZD1222 vaccination. The receptors originated from an adult in good health.

Turning to this clone: One junction end disagrees with the germline gene, perhaps due to a read error. The gene calls are TRBV7-9 and TRBJ2-7, with TRBD2 as a possible D gene (6 bases). Germline V CDR1 and CDR2: SEHNR, FQNEAQ (reference sequence). The CDR3 contains 13 residues. This chain's CDR3 is CASSQRDSHEQYF. The CDR3 DNA sequence: TGTGCCAGCAGCCAAAGGGACTCCCACGAGCAGTACTTC.

This clone was detected a few times. The germline gene is not matched at one end of the junction; a read error may be the cause. CDR3 protein: CASSEAGGEKLFF. CDR3 DNA sequence: TGTGCCAGCAGCGAAGCAGGGGGTGAAAAACTGTTTTTT. V is TRBV6-1 and J is TRBJ1-4; 7 nucleotides match TRBD1. In germline, CDR1 is MNHNS, CDR2 SASEGT. This CDR3 spans 13 amino acids.

V is TRBV11-2 and J is TRBJ2-3; TRBD2 agrees at 8 bases. CDR3 length equals 15 residues. Germline V gene lookup returns CDR1 SGHAT and CDR2 FQNNGV. Trimming cost V 8 bases and J 6 bases; bases outside gene matches: 13. The CDR3 bases are TGTGCCAGCGCTTTCAGCGGGGGAAGAGGGGATACGCAGTATTTT. Amino acids: CASAFSGGRGDTQYF.